A single sample gave rise to the 4 T cell receptor beta chains below, sequenced in a study of blood T cells in healthy people across ages. A J-beta primer mix and a sample-barcoded 5' primer were used in a second PCR of about 7 to 12 cycles. TCRdb redid the calling of the 5' RACE reads with MiXCR, one entry per CDR3 protein. Counted here are about 930,000 distinct CDR3 sequences, 25% to 35% occurring once; the ten biggest clones make up more than 8.5%. These sequences were also reported in another study, on T cells of mothers and their children.

Specimen: blood. These receptors all stem from a middle-aged woman in good health.

V and J are TRBV9 and TRBJ2-7; D unclear. Per the germline V gene, CDR1 is SGDLS and CDR2 is YYNGEE. The CDR3 length is 14 residues. The V gene lost 2 bases and the J gene lost 3 bases, with 12 bases spanning the gap. The CDR3 protein is CASSVGSGIYEQYF. The CDR3 DNA sequence: TGTGCCAGCAGCGTGGGTTCAGGTATCTACGAGCAGTACTTC.

Comments on this clonotype: This may be a read error: a much more frequent sequence differs by one nucleotide. The chain uses TRBV27 and TRBJ1-2, with TRBD1 matching over 8 bases. The germline V gene encodes CDR1 MNHEY and CDR2 SMNVEV (reference sequence). The CDR3 consists of 13 residues. The CDR3 is CTSSFAGGDGYTF. The CDR3 bases are TGTACCAGCAGTTTTGCAGGGGGCGATGGCTACACCTTC.

V gene TRBV7-9 combines with J gene TRBJ1-2, with a possible D match to TRBD1 (6 bases). The germline V gene encodes CDR1 SEHNR and CDR2 FQNEAQ (reference sequence). This CDR3 region has 15 residues. Trimming stripped 4 bases from V and 2 bases from J, with 14 bases between. CDR3 sequence: CASSSSRDTNYGYTF. Here the CDR3 DNA reads TGTGCCAGCAGCTCGAGCCGGGACACCAACTATGGCTACACCTTC.

The gene calls are TRBV30 and TRBJ1-5; 9 bases are a match to TRBD1. V was clipped by 3 bases and J by 2 bases; unmatched bases: 11. The length of the CDR3 is 17 residues. The germline V gene has CDR1 GTSNPN and CDR2 SVGIG (reference sequence). CDR3 nucleotide sequence: TGTGCCTGGAGACCGGGACAGGGACAGCGGGGCAATCAGCCCCAGCATTTT. Its translation: CAWRPGQGQRGNQPQHF.